This entry features one TCR beta chain sequence. Its cognate antigen is unknown. The sample comes from a study of T cell repertoires in cytomegalovirus infection. Study at large: Selected CMV epitopes included recently identified HLA-C-restricted ones as well as well-studied HLA-B-restricted ones. Study conclusions and caveats: Ex vivo, HLA-C-restricted CMV-specific TCR beta clonotypes prevailed over the rest of the response.

V shed 5 bases and J 9 bases; nucleotides not matched to a gene: 12. The CDR3 length is 16 residues. Germline V gene lookup returns CDR1 SEHNR and CDR2 FQNEAQ (reference sequence). MiXCR, applied by TCRdb to the reads, yields one record per CDR3 protein. Of about 890,000 distinct CDR3 sequences listed, approximately 31% were seen once; the top ten hold roughly an eighth. The J gene is TRBJ2-1, the V gene TRBV7-9; 11 nucleotides agree with TRBD2. The input for sequencing was cultured CD8+ T cells from PBMCs, taken from culture after CMV antigen stimulation. This receptor was identified in a human donor in good health (CMV status not recorded). Some clones in this sample may be carry-over from other donors' samples. The CDR3 nucleotides are TGTGCCAGCAGCCTCCCCCCGGGACTAGCGGAATTTGAGCAGTTCTTC. Protein sequence: CASSLPPGLAEFEQFF.